This entry features one T cell receptor beta chain sequence. The authors' processing: Amplified reference gene primers provided the basis for estimating nucleated cell counts. Sequencing was performed with immunoSEQ multiplex PCR; in TCRdb, only in-frame clones are kept and a portion is missing. The V and J calls and clone size are taken from that table; D and trimming were inferred from the DNA. The sample lists about 170,000 clones; around four fifths were seen once. The record originates from a study of blood T cell repertoires in COVID-19. The CDR3 is 14 residues long. V lost 9 bases to trimming and J lost 8 bases; unmatched junction nucleotides: 10. Germline V gives CDR1 SGHRS, CDR2 YFSETQ.

The clonotype comes from a woman between 70 and 85 years old with COVID-19, enrolled during active disease. The genes are TRBV5-1 and TRBJ2-6; 8 nucleotides line up with TRBD1. The sequenced sample was peripheral blood. The CDR3 loop is CATQFDRGSNVLTF. The CDR3 DNA reads TGCGCCACCCAATTTGACAGGGGATCCAACGTCCTGACTTTC.